The clone carrying this TCR beta chain has at least ten counts. The CDR3 is 16 residues long. CDR1 and CDR2 from the germline V gene are SGHTA and FQGNSA. V was shortened by 1 base and J by 8 bases, with 17 bases between the two germline ends. These data come from a study of T cells after yellow fever vaccination. TCRdb reprocessed the 5' RACE reads with MiXCR, giving one entry per CDR3 protein. This sample carries about 260,000 distinct CDR3 sequences, approximately 3.5% of them seen once, and the ten largest clones take over 15%. This receptor was taken from a man between 18 and 35 years old who received the YFV17D yellow fever vaccine. The sequenced sample was PBMCs, obtained 15 days after the yellow fever booster vaccination. The V call is TRBV7-2, the J call TRBJ2-2; perhaps TRBD2 as D (7 bases). The CDR3: CASSLGAGARLGELFF. CDR3 nucleotide sequence: TGTGCCAGCAGCTTAGGGGCGGGGGCCCGCCTAGGGGAGCTGTTTTTT. The entire variable domain, with the rest obtained from reference TRBV7-2 and TRBJ2-2, is as follows: GAGVSQSPSNKVTEKGKDVELRCDPISGHTALYWYRQSLGQGLEFLIYFQGNSAPDKSGLPSDRFSAERTGGSVSTLTIQRTQQEDSAVYLCASSLGAGARLGELFFGEGSRLTVL.